The rows below give T cell receptor beta chains drawn from one sample of a study of OX40 agonist ivuxolimab in advanced cancers. Some clones are missing from TCRdb's copy, which holds only in-frame ones; the method was immunoSEQ multiplex PCR. The sample consists of more than 65,000 clones, 75% to 90% of them appearing once. The material was CD4+ or CD8+ T cells sorted from blood, obtained in a trial of the OX40 agonist ivuxolimab. The receptors come from an adult with an advanced solid tumor such as melanoma, head and neck, liver or kidney cancer. Each CDR3 is given with its conserved first and last residue. A D gene is named only where the DNA matches it firmly.

CDR3 protein: CASSSRTGGTQYF
V gene: TRBV7-9
D gene: TRBD1

CDR3 protein: CASSSPSDGNYGYTF
V gene: TRBV7-9
D gene: -

CDR3 protein: CASSGTGGSYNSPLHF
V gene: TRBV10-1
D gene: TRBD1

CDR3 protein: CASSWDRGVTEAFF
V gene: TRBV5-4
D gene: -

CDR3 protein: CASSLKGRTSGSPGELFF
V gene: TRBV27
D gene: TRBD2

CDR3 protein: CASRPPGQGAGEQYF
V gene: TRBV7-2
D gene: TRBD1

CDR3 protein: CASSAETVSGYTF
V gene: TRBV7-2
D gene: -

CDR3 protein: CASHPGYLNYGYTF
V gene: TRBV6-6
D gene: -

CDR3 protein: CASSIFAGSTEAFF
V gene: TRBV5-1
D gene: -

CDR3 protein: CSVARLGYGYTF
V gene: TRBV29-1
D gene: -

CDR3 protein: CASSVEAGGRTGELFF
V gene: TRBV9
D gene: TRBD1

CDR3 protein: CASSGGTGSRQPQHF
V gene: TRBV2
D gene: TRBD1

CDR3 protein: CASSLGGAVKNTEAFF
V gene: TRBV5-1
D gene: -

CDR3 protein: CASSQGSGAFQETQYF
V gene: TRBV4-1
D gene: TRBD2

CDR3 protein: CAWDRDYSPLHF
V gene: TRBV30
D gene: TRBD1

CDR3 protein: CASSLARRTGGSGNTIYF
V gene: TRBV5-1
D gene: TRBD1

CDR3 protein: CASSLILEGTPSGQYF
V gene: TRBV11-3
D gene: -

CDR3 protein: CASSIRPGDSPLHF
V gene: TRBV19
D gene: -

CDR3 protein: CASRGDGYTF
V gene: TRBV6-5
D gene: -

CDR3 protein: CASSYVTGQETQYF
V gene: TRBV6-6
D gene: TRBD1

CDR3 protein: CASSYRGGSEAFF
V gene: TRBV6-5
D gene: -

CDR3 protein: CSALDSYEQYF
V gene: TRBV20-1
D gene: -

CDR3 protein: CASSSAGMTQYF
V gene: TRBV7-2
D gene: -

CDR3 protein: CASSEAVRGRSDTQYF
V gene: TRBV6-1
D gene: TRBD1

CDR3 protein: CASSRTARGEQFF
V gene: TRBV11-1
D gene: -

CDR3 protein: CASSQAIPTRGDYEQYF
V gene: TRBV14
D gene: TRBD2

CDR3 protein: CAISEGTGGIGELFF
V gene: TRBV10-3
D gene: TRBD1

CDR3 protein: CASSVQGPYNEQFF
V gene: TRBV5-4
D gene: -

CDR3 protein: CASSAPLGGTHEQYF
V gene: TRBV7-9
D gene: -

CDR3 protein: CASSSRFPGQLLYEQYF
V gene: TRBV7-2
D gene: TRBD1

CDR3 protein: CAISDVRSGNTIYF
V gene: TRBV10-3
D gene: -

CDR3 protein: CASSPSPGQGAGEQYF
V gene: TRBV18
D gene: TRBD1

CDR3 protein: CASSSGGTEAFF
V gene: TRBV6-6
D gene: TRBD1

CDR3 protein: CASSIAAGGVNQPQHF
V gene: TRBV19
D gene: TRBD1

CDR3 protein: CASSLLGTGDVLTF
V gene: TRBV7-3
D gene: TRBD1

CDR3 protein: CASKTAGQQPEQYF
V gene: TRBV6-1
D gene: -

CDR3 protein: CASSYSNQVLGYTF
V gene: TRBV6-5
D gene: -

CDR3 protein: CASSTRQGLNTEAFF
V gene: TRBV7-9
D gene: TRBD1

CDR3 protein: CASFTGVGETQYF
V gene: TRBV18
D gene: -

CDR3 protein: CASGLGDREADTQYF
V gene: TRBV12-5
D gene: TRBD1